This T cell receptor beta chain was captured in a study of cytomegalovirus exposure and HLA in healthy donors. V trimming: 7 bases; J trimming: 1 base; junction bases outside the gene matches: 7. Looked up from germline, CDR1 is MNHEY and CDR2 is SVGAGI. The CDR3 loop spans 15 amino acids. Notes on the study in general: Near-uniform donor sequencing depth was presumed by presence/absence analyses. Later analysis identified a missense DCLRE1C variant that was linked to TCR beta V- and J-gene trimming.

As regards this clone: Its antigen remains unidentified.

Use of 60 Vbeta and 13 Jbeta primers characterized the PCR. TCRdb's table, derived via immunoSEQ multiplex PCR, lists solely in-frame clones and lacks some. This sample contains fewer than 100,000 clones. Input material: PBMCs. The chain is built from TRBV6-5 and TRBJ2-7, with TRBD1 matching 10 bases. The clonotype was recovered from a woman aged 55 to 70 in good health and CMV-seronegative. The CDR3 here is CASTPGTGDSYEQYF. Here the CDR3 DNA reads TGTGCCAGCACTCCCGGGACAGGGGATTCCTACGAGCAGTACTTC.